The 3 T cell receptor beta chains below were found in one sample sequenced in a study of post-analysis software for immune sequencing data. Study-wide results and limits: Four or five TRBV segments (TRBV5-6, TRBV5-1 and TRBV20-1 among them) occurred more frequently in patients than in controls.

The authors incorporated unique molecular identifiers into the TCR beta cDNA libraries. TCRdb processed the PCR reads anew with MiXCR; each CDR3 protein has one entry. Of 750,000 to 950,000 distinct CDR3 sequences listed, about 43% were seen once; the top ten hold 4.9%. The antigens of these receptors remain unknown. Sequencing was performed on blood. Receptors were obtained from a girl aged 10 to 17 with multiple sclerosis.

The genes are TRBV6-1 and TRBJ2-7; 7 nucleotides match TRBD1. In germline, CDR1 is MNHNS, CDR2 SASEGT. The CDR3 loop spans 15 amino acids. Trimming cost V 6 bases and J 1 base; bases outside gene matches: 9. As DNA, the CDR3 is TGTGCCAGCAGGAACAGGGGCACCCAATCCTACGAGCAGTACTTC. Amino acids: CASRNRGTQSYEQYF.

The chain employs TRBV7-2 and TRBJ2-4, with D possibly TRBD2 on 6 matching bases. The DNA end is more similar to TRBJ2-7, so the J call may be wrong. The CDR3 is 14 residues long. From germline, CDR1 is SGHTA and CDR2 FQGNSA. The CDR3 DNA sequence: TGTGCCAGCAGCCTACGGGACTTTAGAAACGAGCAGTACTTC. It translates to CASSLRDFRNEQYF.

This clonotype has a handful of counts. The chain carries TRBV4-2 and TRBJ2-7, with 9 bases that match TRBD1. The germline V gene encodes CDR1 LGHNA and CDR2 YNFKEQ. The V and J ends lost 1 base and 5 bases, in that order; junction bases with no gene match: 9. This CDR3 comprises 16 residues. The CDR3 region is CASSQGPGQGSHEQYF. The CDR3 DNA reads as TGTGCCAGCAGCCAAGGGCCTGGACAGGGGTCCCACGAGCAGTACTTC.